The next 25 T cell receptor beta chains were all read from a single sample in a study of shared clonotypes between healthy human individuals. The repertoire was sequenced with immunoSEQ multiplex PCR; TCRdb's copy has only in-frame clones and lacks some. Here the sample spans about 1.5 million clones, around 98% being singletons. The sequenced sample consisted of naive CD4+ T cells sorted from blood. The subset denotes: CD45RA+ positively selected. The receptors shown here come from a man aged 25-40 years in good health.

This clone has just one count. The rearrangement uses TRBV9 and TRBJ2-7, with no clear D. Germline V CDR1 and CDR2: SGDLS, YYNGEE. The CDR3 runs 13 residues. V lost 4 bases and J 7 bases, leaving 15 bases between the germline ends. The CDR3 spells CASSPNPGREQYF. The CDR3 DNA reads as TGTGCCAGCAGCCCGAACCCAGGTCGGGAGCAGTACTTC.

CDR3 nucleotides: TGTGCCAGCAGCCGCTGGACAGGGTTCGAAGAAAAACTGTTTTTT. It is translated as CASSRWTGFEEKLFF. This chain uses TRBV14 with TRBJ1-4, with 8 bases matching TRBD1. In germline, CDR1 is SGHDN, CDR2 FVKESK. J was trimmed by 8 bases and V by 4 bases; bases with no gene match: 9. CDR3 length equals 15 residues. The entire variable domain, with the rest obtained from reference TRBV14 and TRBJ1-4, is as follows: EAGVTQFPSHSVIEKGQTVTLRCDPISGHDNLYWYRRVMGKEIKFLLHFVKESKQDESGMPNNRFLAERTGGTYSTLKVQPAELEDSGVYFCASSRWTGFEEKLFFGSGTQLSVL.

The V call is TRBV7-2, the J call TRBJ2-3; 14 bases are shared with TRBD2. V trimming: 5 bases; J trimming: 4 bases; junction bases outside the gene matches: 5. CDR1 SGHTA and CDR2 FQGNSA come from the germline V gene. The CDR3 spans 16 residues. CDR3 protein: CASSLGTSGSSDTQYF. CDR3 nucleotides: TGTGCCAGCAGCCTCGGGACTAGCGGGAGTTCAGATACGCAGTATTTT.

A remark on this clone: Other DNA sequences in this sample translate to the same CDR3. This sequence joins TRBV7-8 and TRBJ2-7; D unclear. From germline, CDR1 is SGHVS and CDR2 FQNEAQ. Trimming stripped 3 bases from V and 1 base from J, with 1 base between. This CDR3 contains 11 residues. This CDR3 reads CASSLSYEQYF. CDR3 coding DNA: TGTGCCAGCAGCTTGTCCTACGAGCAGTACTTC.

The chain carries TRBV19 and TRBJ1-4; D not resolved. This CDR3 is built from 13 residues. Trimming took off 5 bases at V and 8 bases at J, with 12 bases between the two ends. The germline gives CDR1 LNHDA, CDR2 SQIVND (reference sequence). The CDR3 nucleotides read TGTGCCAGTAGTGAAAGGGTACAGGAAAAACTGTTTTTT. Residues: CASSERVQEKLFF.

CDR3 protein: CASSPGPSETQYF. The CDR3 region has the DNA TGCGCCAGCAGCCCCGGACCCTCGGAGACCCAGTACTTC. The chain is built from TRBV5-1 and TRBJ2-5, with D unresolved. This CDR3 has 13 amino acids. Trimming removed 4 bases at V and 5 bases at J, with 12 bases between. CDR1 is SGHRS, CDR2 YFSETQ, per germline.

The chain links TRBV15 to TRBJ2-1; possibly TRBD1 for D (6 bases). The CDR3 runs 13 residues. Germline values: CDR1 LNHNV, CDR2 YYDKDF (reference sequence). Trimming stripped 0 bases from V and 7 bases from J, with 7 bases between. Here the CDR3 reads CATSREGANEQFF. In DNA, the CDR3 is TGTGCCACCAGCAGAGAGGGGGCTAATGAGCAGTTCTTC.

The chain is built from TRBV2 and TRBJ2-7; 9 bases align to TRBD2. The CDR3 extends over 17 amino acids. Unmatched junction bases numbered 13, after V lost 6 bases and J lost 1 base. CDR1 SNHLY and CDR2 FYNNEI come from the germline V gene. This chain's CDR3 is CASRETGPGLASYEQYF. Written as DNA, the CDR3 is TGTGCCAGCAGAGAAACCGGTCCGGGACTAGCATCCTACGAGCAGTACTTC.

This chain connects TRBV10-3 to TRBJ2-7, with D possibly TRBD1 on 6 matching bases. The CDR3 contains 13 residues. Germline CDR1 is ENHRY and CDR2 is SYGVKD. Trimming removed 7 bases at V and 7 bases at J, with 17 bases between. In DNA form, the CDR3 reads TGTGCCATCACCGAGGGGGTAACGGGGGAGCAGTACTTC. Translation: CAITEGVTGEQYF.

This clone occurred once. Other DNA sequences in this sample translate to the same CDR3. V and J are TRBV5-1 and TRBJ1-5; a weak D match, TRBD1 (6 bases). The CDR3 runs 14 residues. Germline V lookup: CDR1 SGHRS, CDR2 YFSETQ. Trimming pared 4 bases from V and 3 bases from J, leaving 11 bases between. The CDR3 spells CASSPQGNNQPQHF. CDR3 bases: TGCGCCAGCAGCCCACAGGGTAACAATCAGCCCCAGCATTTT.

The V and J genes are TRBV19 and TRBJ1-5; maybe TRBD1 (5 bases). Germline CDR1 is LNHDA and CDR2 is SQIVND (reference sequence). V dropped 3 bases and J dropped 4 bases, with 13 bases sitting between them. This CDR3 is 15 amino acids long. CDR3: CASSIGASSNQPQHF. For the CDR3, the DNA is TGTGCCAGTAGTATTGGGGCCAGTTCGAATCAGCCCCAGCATTTT.

J is TRBJ2-1 and V is TRBV10-1, with 8 nucleotides matching TRBD1. CDR3 length equals 15 residues. Germline V gene lookup returns CDR1 WNHNN and CDR2 SYGVQD (reference sequence). The J segment lost 10 bases and the V segment lost 6 bases, leaving 14 bases of the junction unmatched. CDR3 in amino acids: CASSPLGQAYGEQFF. As DNA, the CDR3 is TGCGCCAGCAGCCCACTGGGACAGGCTTACGGGGAGCAGTTCTTC.

This chain joins TRBV5-1 and TRBJ2-5, with D perhaps matching TRBD1 (5 bases). The CDR3 totals 17 residues. V gave up 0 bases and J gave up 2 bases, with 17 bases separating them. Germline CDR1 SGHRS, CDR2 YFSETQ. This chain's CDR3 is CASSLGATHAGQETQYF. DNA of the CDR3: TGCGCCAGCAGCTTGGGGGCGACCCACGCAGGGCAAGAGACCCAGTACTTC.

As DNA, the CDR3 is TGTGCCAGCAGCTCGGCCGGGACTACGTCCTACAATGAGCAGTTCTTC. It translates to CASSSAGTTSYNEQFF. This sequence joins TRBV7-3 and TRBJ2-1; 7 bases agree with TRBD2. CDR1 and CDR2 (germline): SGHTA, FQGTGA. The CDR3 totals 16 residues. The trim removed 4 bases at V and 1 base at J, leaving 7 bases unmatched.

The chain recombines TRBV29-1 with TRBJ2-5; tentative D call: TRBD2 (5 bases). The CDR3 contains 11 residues. Germline lookup yields CDR1 SQVTM and CDR2 ANQGSEA. Between the trimmed V and J ends, which lost 6 bases and 5 bases, there was a span of 10 bases. This chain's CDR3 is CSVRAAETQYF. The CDR3 DNA follows: TGCAGCGTGCGGGCCGCCGAGACCCAGTACTTC.

The chain's CDR3 is CASSLVEAYNEQFF. CDR3 coding DNA: TGCGCCAGCAGCTTGGTAGAGGCCTACAATGAGCAGTTCTTC. J is TRBJ2-1 and V is TRBV5-1; D gene unclear. Trimming removed 0 bases from V and 2 bases from J, with 6 bases in between. CDR3 size: 14 residues. Germline-derived CDR1 and CDR2 are SGHRS and YFSETQ. The entire variable domain, with the rest obtained from reference TRBV5-1 and TRBJ2-1, is as follows: KAGVTQTPRYLIKTRGQQVTLSCSPISGHRSVSWYQQTPGQGLQFLFEYFSETQRNKGNFPGRFSGRQFSNSRSEMNVSTLELGDSALYLCASSLVEAYNEQFFGPGTRLTVL.

As DNA, the CDR3 is TGTGCCAGCAGTTACTGGGGAAGGAACACTGAAGCTTTCTTT. It is translated as CASSYWGRNTEAFF. This rearrangement joins TRBV6-5 to TRBJ1-1; no reliable D call. Germline V gene lookup returns CDR1 MNHEY and CDR2 SVGAGI. The V end was cut by 1 base, the J end by 1 base, with 7 bases between. The CDR3 has 14 residues.

This clone was seen a single time. The J gene is TRBJ1-4, the V gene TRBV18; D unclear. Germline CDR1 and CDR2: KGHSH and LQKENI. The CDR3 spans 19 residues. The V end was cut by 3 bases, the J end by 3 bases, with 23 bases between. This CDR3 is CASSPEEGGEINANEKLFF. The CDR3 DNA follows: TGTGCCAGCTCACCCGAGGAAGGTGGGGAGATTAACGCTAATGAAAAACTGTTTTTT.

The chain is built from TRBV5-6 and TRBJ2-6, with unresolved D. Trimming stripped 1 base from V and 0 bases from J, with 17 bases between. Germline CDR1 is SGHDT and CDR2 is YYEEEE. This CDR3 has 19 amino acids. The CDR3 loop reads CASSLRFLGRNSGANVLTF. Here the CDR3 DNA reads TGTGCCAGCAGCTTGAGGTTCTTAGGACGAAACTCTGGGGCCAACGTCCTGACTTTC. Combining the CDR3 with reference TRBV5-6 and TRBJ2-6 gives the whole variable domain DAGVTQSPTHLIKTRGQQVTLRCSPKSGHDTVSWYQQALGQGPQFIFQYYEEEERQRGNFPDRFSGHQFPNYSSELNVNALLLGDSALYLCASSLRFLGRNSGANVLTFGAGSRLTVL.

The chain joins TRBV19 to TRBJ2-7; 7 bases align to TRBD2. The germline V gene has CDR1 LNHDA and CDR2 SQIVND (reference sequence). The CDR3 runs to 14 residues. V trimming: 5 bases; J trimming: 4 bases; junction bases outside the gene matches: 8. In nucleotides, the CDR3 is TGTGCCAGTAGTGCCTCCGGGGGAGGGTACGAGCAGTACTTC. It encodes CASSASGGGYEQYF.

The V call is TRBV4-3, the J call TRBJ2-2, with unresolved D. The germline V gene has CDR1 LGHNA and CDR2 YSLEER. Trimming pared 4 bases from V and 4 bases from J, leaving 7 bases between. The CDR3 sequence is 13 residues long. CDR3 nucleotide sequence: TGCGCCAGCAGCCCCCTAAGCACCGGGGAGCTGTTTTTT. This codes for CASSPLSTGELFF.

This clone was recorded only once. The chain is built from TRBV18 and TRBJ1-5; 9 bases fit TRBD1. The CDR3 loop spans 18 amino acids. Losses at the gene ends were 2 bases for V and 3 bases for J; bases not matched to a gene: 11. The germline V gene has CDR1 KGHSH and CDR2 LQKENI. The CDR3 bases are TGTGCCAGCTCACCATTGGGACAGGGATCTGGGGCCAATCAGCCCCAGCATTTT. Amino acid sequence: CASSPLGQGSGANQPQHF.

The chain joins TRBV28 to TRBJ2-7, with D possibly TRBD2 on 5 matching bases. V lost 6 bases to trimming and J lost 0 bases, with 15 bases between them. The CDR3 is made up of 15 amino acids. The germline V gene encodes CDR1 MDHEN and CDR2 SYDVKM. The CDR3, as DNA: TGTGCCAGCAGCGACCTTCGCGGGCTCTCCTACGAGCAGTACTTC. It encodes CASSDLRGLSYEQYF. Using reference TRBV28 and TRBJ2-7 for the parts outside the CDR3, the full variable domain is DVKVTQSSRYLVKRTGEKVFLECVQDMDHENMFWYRQDPGLGLRLIYFSYDVKMKEKGDIPEGYSVSREKKERFSLILESASTNQTSMYLCASSDLRGLSYEQYFGPGTRLTVT.

The chain uses TRBV7-9 and TRBJ2-5; no clear D. Deletions cut 1 base from V and 3 bases from J, with 6 bases between. CDR3 size: 13 residues. Germline lookup yields CDR1 SEHNR and CDR2 FQNEAQ (reference sequence). CDR3 loop: CASSLGWEETQYF. The DNA of the CDR3 is TGTGCCAGCAGCTTAGGCTGGGAAGAGACCCAGTACTTC.

V and J are TRBV7-6 and TRBJ2-1, with TRBD2 identical over 14 bases. After removal of 5 bases from V and 7 bases from J, the junction contained 10 bases not matched to a gene. The CDR3 is 17 residues long. Per germline, CDR1 SGHVS and CDR2 FNYEAQ. The CDR3 protein is CASSPAGTSGRVNEQFF. The CDR3 DNA sequence: TGTGCCAGCAGCCCCGCCGGGACTAGCGGGAGAGTAAATGAGCAGTTCTTC.